Presented here are 18 T cell receptor beta chains from one specimen sequenced in a study of blood T cell repertoires in COVID-19. The data were produced by immunoSEQ multiplex PCR, yet TCRdb's version contains in-frame clones alone and is incomplete. Of 60,000 to 70,000 clones listed, approximately 86% are singletons. The sequencing sample was made of peripheral blood. The receptors originated from a woman aged 55-70 years with acute or convalescent COVID-19.

The chain recombines TRBV28 with TRBJ1-4; 9 bases are shared with TRBD1. The CDR3 covers 15 residues. V was pared by 1 base and J by 8 bases, with 5 bases of the junction left unmatched. The germline V gene encodes CDR1 MDHEN and CDR2 SYDVKM. The CDR3 DNA reads TGTGCCAGCAGTTTATCGGGACAGGGTGGGGAAAAACTGTTTTTT. This translates into CASSLSGQGGEKLFF.

The CDR3 loop is CASSQLRTSADTQYF. The CDR3 DNA reads TGTGCCAGCAGCCAACTCCGGACTAGTGCAGATACGCAGTATTTT. V is TRBV3-1 (or the pseudogene TRBV3-2) and J is TRBJ2-3, with 7 bases matching TRBD2. Germline lookup yields CDR1 LGHDT and CDR2 YNNKEL (reference sequence). The ends lost 2 bases at V and 4 bases at J; junction bases unmatched: 6. CDR3 length: 15 amino acids.

The J gene is TRBJ1-6, the V gene TRBV5-1; the match to TRBD1 covers 7 bases. With 5 bases clipped from V and 7 bases from J, the junction kept 12 bases outside the gene matches. The germline CDR1 and CDR2 sequences are SGHRS and YFSETQ. There are 16 residues in the CDR3. The CDR3 loop reads CASRAGQPASNSPLHF. CDR3 DNA sequence: TGCGCCAGCAGGGCGGGACAGCCGGCTTCAAATTCACCCCTCCACTTT.

The chain joins TRBV5-1 to TRBJ2-7, with D tentatively TRBD1 (6 bases). Germline loops: CDR1 SGHRS, CDR2 YFSETQ. This CDR3 has 17 residues. Trimming shortened V by 0 bases and J by 5 bases, and 21 bases separated the two germline ends. This CDR3 reads CASSLVSGTQGIHEQYF. DNA for the CDR3: TGCGCCAGCAGCTTGGTTTCCGGGACACAGGGCATACACGAGCAGTACTTC.

This chain uses TRBV12-3 or TRBV12-4 with TRBJ2-7; D remains ambiguous. The CDR3 is made up of 13 amino acids. V lost 5 bases, J lost 3 bases, and 11 bases lay in between. The CDR3 nucleotides are TGTGCCAGCAGTGTCCAGGCATACTACGAGCAGTACTTC. Protein product: CASSVQAYYEQYF.

The chain links TRBV6-5 to TRBJ1-1, with D perhaps TRBD1 (6 bases). This CDR3 region has 13 residues. Trimming cost V 8 bases and J 0 bases, with 10 bases left between them. Germline V gene data show CDR1 as MNHEY and CDR2 as SVGAGI. The CDR3 reads CASARGMNTEAFF. The CDR3 DNA reads as TGTGCCAGCGCCAGGGGAATGAACACTGAAGCTTTCTTT.

This chain connects TRBV5-1 to TRBJ2-1; D may be TRBD2 (6 bases). Germline CDR1 SGHRS, CDR2 YFSETQ. There are 16 residues in the CDR3. The germline V and J ends were trimmed by 1 base and 1 base, with 12 bases remaining between them. CDR3: CASSLLVAGSYNEQFF. The CDR3 region has the DNA TGCGCCAGCAGCTTGTTGGTGGCGGGATCCTACAATGAGCAGTTCTTC.

There are a few counts of this clone. The rearrangement joins TRBV14 to TRBJ2-7, with TRBD2 matching over 7 bases. Germline lookup yields CDR1 SGHDN and CDR2 FVKESK. The V gene end was trimmed by 4 bases and the J gene end by 3 bases; junction bases not matched to a gene: 6. The CDR3 spans 14 residues. The CDR3 protein is CASSPGRGVYEQYF. As DNA, the CDR3 is TGTGCCAGCAGCCCGGGCCGGGGGGTCTACGAGCAGTACTTC.

The chain recombines TRBV5-1 with TRBJ1-6; D unclear. The CDR3 is made up of 17 amino acids. The germline V gene has CDR1 SGHRS and CDR2 YFSETQ. V lost 0 bases, J lost 7 bases, and 17 bases lay in between. The CDR3 DNA follows: TGCGCCAGCAGCTTGGCATCTTCGGACTCAACAAATTCACCCCTCCACTTT. Its translation: CASSLASSDSTNSPLHF.

V and J are TRBV5-1 and TRBJ2-5; 9 positions match TRBD1. The length of the CDR3 is 19 residues. The V segment lost 7 bases and the J segment 1 base; nucleotides outside the gene matches: 20. Germline V lookup: CDR1 SGHRS, CDR2 YFSETQ. The CDR3 DNA is TGCGCCAGCGTTAAATTTGATCTAGACAGGGGGAAGCCCCAAGAGACCCAGTACTTC. It encodes CASVKFDLDRGKPQETQYF.

The chain has TRBV7-9 and TRBJ1-5; possibly TRBD1 for D (6 bases). Deletions cut 5 bases from V and 6 bases from J, with 14 bases between. This CDR3 has 14 amino acids. The germline CDR1 and CDR2 sequences are SEHNR and FQNEAQ (reference sequence). CDR3 loop: CASSPQGVGQPQHF. CDR3 coding DNA: TGTGCCAGCAGCCCACAGGGAGTAGGTCAGCCCCAGCATTTT.

This chain uses TRBV5-1 with TRBJ1-1; 8 nucleotides match TRBD1. CDR3 length: 16 amino acids. The junction had 16 bases not matched to a gene; V was cut back by 6 bases and J by 6 bases. Germline assignment: CDR1 SGHRS and CDR2 YFSETQ. CDR3 loop: CASTLGNTGGSAEAFF. The CDR3 nucleotides are TGCGCCAGCACCCTGGGAAATACAGGGGGGTCTGCTGAAGCTTTCTTT. Variable domain in full (rest from reference TRBV5-1 and TRBJ1-1): KAGVTQTPRYLIKTRGQQVTLSCSPISGHRSVSWYQQTPGQGLQFLFEYFSETQRNKGNFPGRFSGRQFSNSRSEMNVSTLELGDSALYLCASTLGNTGGSAEAFFGQGTRLTVV.

The gene calls are TRBV5-6 and TRBJ2-7, with TRBD2 as a possible D gene (6 bases). Germline V gene data show CDR1 as SGHDT and CDR2 as YYEEEE. Trimming took off 6 bases at V and 3 bases at J, with 19 bases between the two ends. The CDR3 runs to 15 residues. CDR3 protein: CASTSGDRVFYEQYF. The CDR3 coding sequence is TGTGCCAGCACCTCGGGAGACAGAGTCTTCTACGAGCAGTACTTC.

This chain uses TRBV6-5 with TRBJ2-7; D remains ambiguous. The CDR3 sequence is 16 residues long. V lost 0 bases and J 5 bases, leaving 17 bases between the germline ends. Germline CDR1 is MNHEY and CDR2 is SVGAGI. CDR3 coding DNA: TGTGCCAGCAGTTACTCTGGCCGTTCGAGGTTCCACGAGCAGTACTTC. Amino acids: CASSYSGRSRFHEQYF.

V is TRBV7-8 and J is TRBJ1-4, with 8 nucleotides matching TRBD1. This CDR3 contains 15 residues. V shed 5 bases, J shed 8 bases, and the junction held 10 bases outside the gene matches. Per germline, CDR1 SGHVS and CDR2 FQNEAQ. The chain's CDR3 is CASSPDRVSIEKLFF. CDR3 nucleotide sequence: TGTGCCAGCAGCCCGGACAGGGTGTCGATCGAAAAACTGTTTTTT.

The rearrangement joins TRBV10-3 to TRBJ1-1; no clear D. V was clipped by 10 bases and J by 3 bases, with 15 bases between them. CDR1 is ENHRY and CDR2 is SYGVKD in the germline V gene. The CDR3 has 13 residues. The CDR3 sequence: CATRGGQDTEAFF. Here the CDR3 DNA reads TGTGCCACGCGGGGAGGGCAGGACACTGAAGCTTTCTTT.

V gene TRBV11-3 combines with J gene TRBJ1-1; 8 nucleotides agree with TRBD1. CDR1 and CDR2 (germline): SGHNT, YENEEA. Unmatched junction bases numbered 6, after V lost 5 bases and J lost 4 bases. The CDR3 loop spans 14 amino acids. DNA of the CDR3: TGTGCCAGCAGCCCAAGACAGGGGCCCACTGAAGCTTTCTTT. Its protein is CASSPRQGPTEAFF.

This chain links TRBV18 with TRBJ2-2; 13 nucleotides agree with TRBD2. Germline-derived CDR1 and CDR2 are KGHSH and LQKENI. The CDR3 runs 17 residues. V was pared by 8 bases and J by 4 bases, with 10 bases of the junction left unmatched. CDR3 DNA: TGTGCCAGCCCCTCCGCCGGGACTAGCGGGACCACCGGGGAGCTGTTTTTT. This sequence encodes CASPSAGTSGTTGELFF.